The 11 T cell receptor beta chains below all came from one sample that was sequenced in a study of T cell changes during pregnancy in multiple sclerosis. Clones were sequenced by immunoSEQ multiplex PCR, and TCRdb holds only the in-frame ones, with some missing. The top ten clones hold around 2.3% of a sample with around 80,000 clones, approximately 92% of them seen once. The source was peripheral blood, collected before pregnancy. The receptors derive from a female donor with multiple sclerosis, enrolled in a pregnancy study.

The genes are TRBV29-1 and TRBJ2-3; the D gene is possibly TRBD1 (6 bases). Germline loops: CDR1 SQVTM, CDR2 ANQGSEA. The CDR3 consists of 16 residues. Trimming removed 0 bases from V and 2 bases from J, with 15 bases in between. CDR3 sequence: CSVEERPDSSTDTQYF. Written as DNA, the CDR3 is TGCAGCGTTGAAGAACGTCCGGACAGCTCCACAGATACGCAGTATTTT.

This clone was detected only once. The V call is TRBV7-9, the J call TRBJ2-1; D uncertain. The V gene lost 5 bases and the J gene lost 2 bases, with 7 bases spanning the gap. CDR1 and CDR2 from the germline V gene are SEHNR and FQNEAQ (reference sequence). The CDR3 contains 13 residues. CDR3 DNA: TGTGCCAGCAGCCCAGACACCTACAATGAGCAGTTCTTC. Protein sequence: CASSPDTYNEQFF.

As for this clone: One end of the junction is discordant with germline, which a read error may explain. The CDR3 protein is CASSLGQGSNAF. Here the CDR3 DNA reads TGTGCCAGCAGTTTAGGGCAGGGCTCGAACGCCTTC. The rearrangement joins TRBV28 to TRBJ1-2; a weak D match, TRBD1 (5 bases). The CDR3 contains 12 residues. CDR1 and CDR2 (germline): MDHEN, SYDVKM.

The CDR3 DNA reads TGTGCCTGGAGAACCTACAGGGGAAATTCCTCACCCCTCCACTTT. This sequence encodes CAWRTYRGNSSPLHF. The rearrangement uses TRBV30 and TRBJ1-6, with 7 bases aligning to TRBD1. Losses at the gene ends were 3 bases for V and 10 bases for J; bases not matched to a gene: 12. Germline V lookup: CDR1 GTSNPN, CDR2 SVGIG (reference sequence). The CDR3 extends over 15 amino acids.

The V gene is TRBV6-4, the J gene TRBJ1-2; 9 bases align to TRBD1. The germline CDR1 and CDR2 sequences are MRHNA and SNTAGT. J lost 5 bases, V lost 5 bases, and 6 bases had no gene match. This CDR3 region has 14 residues. In DNA, the CDR3 is TGTGCCAGCAGTCCAACGACAGGGGGGTATGGCTACACCTTC. It codes for CASSPTTGGYGYTF.

This chain connects TRBV5-5 to TRBJ1-1; D gene ambiguous. CDR1 is SGHKS, CDR2 YYEKEE, per germline (reference sequence). Trimming cost V 3 bases and J 1 base, with 13 bases left between them. This CDR3 contains 15 residues. The CDR3 protein is CASSSFGGTNTEAFF. CDR3 DNA: TGTGCCAGCAGCTCGTTTGGAGGCACGAACACTGAAGCTTTCTTT.

The V gene is TRBV7-9, the J gene TRBJ2-7, with no clear D. V shed 3 bases and J shed 3 bases, with 9 bases lying between them. CDR3 size: 13 residues. CDR1 SEHNR and CDR2 FQNEAQ come from the germline V gene (reference sequence). The CDR3 nucleotides read TGTGCCAGCAGCTTTGCCCTGAGCTACGAGCAGTACTTC. Its protein product is CASSFALSYEQYF.

The V call is TRBV6-6, the J call TRBJ2-1, with 9 bases identical to TRBD2. This CDR3 comprises 12 residues. V trimming: 7 bases; J trimming: 6 bases; junction bases outside the gene matches: 1. Germline CDR1 is MNHNY and CDR2 is SVGAGI (reference sequence). Written as DNA, the CDR3 is TGTGCCAGCAAGACTAGCGGCAATGAGCAGTTCTTC. It yields the protein CASKTSGNEQFF.

This clone was picked up one time. The genes are TRBV12-5 and TRBJ1-3, with a weak D call TRBD1 (5 bases). The germline CDR1 and CDR2 sequences are LGHNT and FRNRAP. The CDR3 runs 16 residues. V was cut by 6 bases and J by 4 bases, with 19 bases left in between. This CDR3 is CASGPPGGTGGNTIYF. Here the CDR3 DNA reads TGTGCTAGTGGCCCTCCTGGAGGGACGGGGGGAAACACCATATATTTT.

V and J are TRBV5-6 and TRBJ2-1; D is perhaps TRBD2 (5 bases). Trimming removed 4 bases from V and 9 bases from J, with 14 bases in between. There are 13 residues in the CDR3. Germline V gives CDR1 SGHDT, CDR2 YYEEEE. As DNA, the CDR3 is TGTGCCAGCAGCCTGGTGCTAGGAGGTGAGCAGTTCTTC. It is translated as CASSLVLGGEQFF.

The gene calls are TRBV5-4 and TRBJ2-1; 9 bases map to TRBD1. Germline V gene data show CDR1 as SGHNT and CDR2 as YYREEE (reference sequence). The CDR3 spans 13 residues. The V gene end was trimmed by 4 bases and the J gene end by 8 bases; junction bases not matched to a gene: 4. Written as DNA, the CDR3 is TGTGCCAGCAGCCAGGACAGGGGTGATGAGCAGTTCTTC. Its translation: CASSQDRGDEQFF.